This TCR beta chain was recovered during a study of tumor-infiltrating lymphocytes in primary liver carcinoma. The input was 450 to 550 ng total RNA; TCR beta cDNA was made from it with a constant-region primer. Slightly modified ARM-PCR, run as three nested multiplex PCR rounds, produced the TCR beta libraries. Running around 10 cycles apiece, the first two PCR rounds relied on TRBV1-TRBV30 forward primers together with a C-beta reverse primer. TCRdb analysed the multiplex PCR reads with MiXCR anew, one entry per CDR3 protein. This table holds 190,000 or so distinct CDR3 sequences, 65% found once. The germline V gene encodes CDR1 SQVTM and CDR2 ANQGSEA. This CDR3 comprises 13 residues. They got blood RNA out of unsorted whole blood and also pulled out germline DNA. In the case of this clonotype: One junction end disagrees with the germline gene, perhaps due to a read error.

The TCR was taken from a woman aged 60 to 75 with primary liver carcinoma and hepatitis B virus infection. The sequenced material came from peripheral blood. The chain employs TRBV29-1 and TRBJ1-1; D possibly corresponds to TRBD1 (5 bases). DNA for the CDR3: TGCATCGTTGAAGGGCAGGGGAACACTGAAGCTTTCTTT. Protein product: CIVEGQGNTEAFF. The variable domain in full, with the rest retrieved from reference TRBV29-1 and TRBJ1-1, is SAVISQKPSRDICQRGTSLTIQCQVDSQVTMMFWYRQQPGQSLTLIATANQGSEATYESGFVIDKFPISRPNLTFSTLTVSNMSPEDSSIYLCIVEGQGNTEAFFGQGTRLTVV.